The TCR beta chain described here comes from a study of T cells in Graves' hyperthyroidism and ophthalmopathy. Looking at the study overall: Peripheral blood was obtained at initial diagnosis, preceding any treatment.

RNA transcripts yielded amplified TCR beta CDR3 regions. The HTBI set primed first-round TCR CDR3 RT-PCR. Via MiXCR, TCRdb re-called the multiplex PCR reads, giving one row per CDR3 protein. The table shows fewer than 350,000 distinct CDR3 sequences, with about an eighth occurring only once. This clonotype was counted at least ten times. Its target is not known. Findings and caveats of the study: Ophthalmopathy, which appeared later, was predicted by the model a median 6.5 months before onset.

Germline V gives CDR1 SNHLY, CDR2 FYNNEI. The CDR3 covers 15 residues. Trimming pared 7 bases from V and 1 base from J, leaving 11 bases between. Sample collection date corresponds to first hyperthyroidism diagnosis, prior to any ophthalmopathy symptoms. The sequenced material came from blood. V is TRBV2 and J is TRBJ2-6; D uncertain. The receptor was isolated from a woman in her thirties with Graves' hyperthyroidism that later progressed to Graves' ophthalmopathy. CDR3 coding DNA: TGTGCCAGCACCGTACTCGGATCTGGGGCCAACGTCCTGACTTTC. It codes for CASTVLGSGANVLTF.